One and the same sample provided the 15 T cell receptor beta chains below, sequenced in a study of T cells in Graves' hyperthyroidism and ophthalmopathy. Amplification targeted TCR beta CDR3 regions from RNA transcripts. First-round RT-PCR of the TCR CDR3 relied on the HTBI primer set. TCRdb reprocessed the multiplex PCR reads with MiXCR, giving one entry per CDR3 protein. The sample contains 500,000 to 650,000 distinct CDR3 sequences, more than 15% of which appear only once. Sequenced: blood. The source is a woman in her late teens or twenties with Graves' ophthalmopathy.

The CDR3 DNA reads TGTGCCAGCATTAAGGACAGGGCGGCCGGGGAGCTGTTTTTT. It is translated as CASIKDRAAGELFF. This sequence joins TRBV6-5 and TRBJ2-2, with 8 bases identical to TRBD1. Per the germline V gene, CDR1 is MNHEY and CDR2 is SVGAGI. The CDR3 contains 14 residues. The J segment lost 6 bases and the V segment lost 7 bases, leaving 7 bases of the junction unmatched.

This clonotype was counted ten times or more. The J gene is TRBJ2-5, the V gene TRBV3-1; maybe TRBD1 (6 bases). Germline values: CDR1 LGHDT, CDR2 YNNKEL (reference sequence). The CDR3 is 13 amino acids. The V gene lost 3 bases and the J gene lost 2 bases, with 7 bases spanning the gap. CDR3: CASSQQGQETQYF. CDR3 bases: TGTGCCAGCAGCCAGCAGGGGCAAGAGACCCAGTACTTC.

This clonotype was seen many times. CDR3 in DNA: TGTGCCATCAGTGAACTTTGGACAGAAGAGACCCAGTACTTC. This gives the protein CAISELWTEETQYF. The chain couples TRBV10-3 to TRBJ2-5, with a weak D call TRBD1 (6 bases). The germline V gene encodes CDR1 ENHRY and CDR2 SYGVKD. There are 14 residues in the CDR3. Trimming removed 3 bases at V and 3 bases at J, with 11 bases between.

This clonotype was detected many times. This rearrangement joins TRBV5-1 to TRBJ1-2; tentatively, D is TRBD1 (6 bases). The V gene lost 5 bases and the J gene lost 3 bases, with 14 bases spanning the gap. This CDR3 has 14 residues. Per the germline V gene, CDR1 is SGHRS and CDR2 is YFSETQ. The CDR3 DNA reads TGCGCCAGCAGTCTTCGACAGGACCACTATGGCTACACCTTC. This encodes CASSLRQDHYGYTF.

This clonotype was detected a few times. This sequence joins TRBV18 and TRBJ2-7, with 12 bases identical to TRBD2. Unmatched junction bases numbered 14, after V lost 6 bases and J lost 5 bases. Looked up from germline, CDR1 is KGHSH and CDR2 is LQKENI. The CDR3 has 17 amino acids. The CDR3 nucleotides read TGTGCCAGCTCCCGGAGGCTAGCGGGGGGGCCGGGAGACGAGCAGTACTTC. It encodes CASSRRLAGGPGDEQYF.

This clonotype was observed a handful of times. The J gene is TRBJ1-1, the V gene TRBV4-1; tentative D call: TRBD1 (5 bases). Germline CDR1 reads MGHRA; CDR2 reads YSYEKL. Trimming left V 1 base short and J 1 base short, with 10 bases between. The CDR3 length is 15 residues. In DNA, the CDR3 is TGCGCCAGCAGCCAAGTCGTAGGACAGAACACTGAAGCTTTCTTT. It translates to CASSQVVGQNTEAFF.

This clonotype was detected many times. The chain joins TRBV12-3 or TRBV12-4 to TRBJ1-1; unclear D gene. The length of the CDR3 is 14 residues. V lost 6 bases and J lost 4, with 15 bases in between. The CDR3 DNA reads TGTGCCAGCAGGCGAGGCGGGGTCGGCACTGAAGCTTTCTTT. It translates to CASRRGGVGTEAFF.

The V and J genes are TRBV9 and TRBJ1-1; TRBD1 matches 7 bases. CDR1 is SGDLS and CDR2 is YYNGEE in the germline V gene. The ends lost 2 bases at V and 3 bases at J; junction bases unmatched: 10. This CDR3 is built from 16 residues. This chain's CDR3 is CASSVGSGGWDTEAFF. In DNA form, the CDR3 reads TGTGCCAGCAGCGTGGGGTCAGGGGGTTGGGACACTGAAGCTTTCTTT.

As concerns this clonotype: This may arise from a read error, as a much more abundant clone is one base away. The rearrangement joins TRBV3-1 to TRBJ1-4; D possibly corresponds to TRBD1 (5 bases). Trimming pared 8 bases from V and 5 bases from J, leaving 15 bases between. Germline CDR1 and CDR2: LGHDT and YNNKEL (reference sequence). The CDR3 spans 14 residues. CDR3 nucleotides: TGTGCCAGCCAGGCAGGGTTGGGGAATGAAAAACTGTTTTTT. Amino acids: CASQAGLGNEKLFF. Full variable domain (rest looked up from reference TRBV3-1 and TRBJ1-4): DTAVSQTPKYLVTQMGNDKSIKCEQNLGHDTMYWYKQDSKKFLKIMFSYNNKELIINETVPNRFSPKSPDKAHLNLHINSLELGDSAVYFCASQAGLGNEKLFFGSGTQLSVL.

This clonotype was counted ten times or more. The chain's CDR3 is CASSFPASGANVLTF. DNA for the CDR3: TGTGCCAGCAGTTTCCCCGCCTCTGGGGCCAACGTCCTGACTTTC. This chain connects TRBV28 to TRBJ2-6; the D is unclear. CDR3 length equals 15 residues. Germline V gene sequence: CDR1 MDHEN, CDR2 SYDVKM. V was clipped by 3 bases and J by 0 bases, with 6 bases between them.

At least ten counts were recorded for this clonotype. The chain joins TRBV20-1 to TRBJ1-2, with 10 bases identical to TRBD1. Germline V lookup: CDR1 DFQATT, CDR2 SNEGSKA (reference sequence). The CDR3 consists of 17 residues. V shed 0 bases, J shed 0 bases, and the junction held 7 bases outside the gene matches. The CDR3 sequence is CSAREPNGQGANYGYTF. Here the CDR3 DNA reads TGCAGTGCTAGAGAACCCAACGGACAGGGGGCTAACTATGGCTACACCTTC.

The V and J genes are TRBV11-3 and TRBJ2-7; D not resolved. Germline lookup yields CDR1 SGHNT and CDR2 YENEEA. V was clipped by 5 bases and J by 7 bases, with 9 bases between them. CDR3 length: 11 residues. The CDR3 is CASSPAWEQYF. The CDR3 DNA is TGTGCCAGCAGCCCCGCCTGGGAGCAGTACTTC.

The chain is built from TRBV28 and TRBJ2-5; 9 bases align to TRBD2. CDR1 is MDHEN, CDR2 SYDVKM, per germline. Losses at the gene ends were 4 bases for V and 2 bases for J; bases not matched to a gene: 5. The CDR3 sequence is 15 residues long. Here the CDR3 reads CASSSAGLAQETQYF. The CDR3 coding sequence is TGTGCCAGCAGTTCCGCGGGACTAGCACAAGAGACCCAGTACTTC.

At least ten counts were recorded for this clonotype. The chain has TRBV3-1 and TRBJ1-2, with D hard to call. V was shortened by 0 bases and J by 2 bases, with 13 bases between the two germline ends. This CDR3 is 16 amino acids long. Germline V gene lookup returns CDR1 LGHDT and CDR2 YNNKEL (reference sequence). The CDR3 loop is CASSQDLEARNYGYTF. CDR3 coding DNA: TGTGCCAGCAGCCAAGATCTCGAGGCAAGGAACTATGGCTACACCTTC.

This clonotype showed up many times. J is TRBJ2-1 and V is TRBV2, with 12 bases matching TRBD2. The CDR3 spans 21 residues. Trimming cost V 4 bases and J 6 bases; bases outside gene matches: 22. Germline CDR1 and CDR2: SNHLY and FYNNEI. The CDR3 nucleotides are TGTGCCAGCAGTGTAGCGGGCTTAGGATCATCGACTAGCGGGAGAGCCAATGAGCAGTTCTTC. This codes for CASSVAGLGSSTSGRANEQFF.